This TCR beta chain was retrieved from a study of monozygotic twins with inflammatory bowel disease. As regards this clonotype: Its antigen is unknown.

General study findings and limits: It was observed that concordant and discordant twins did not differ in repertoire similarity, possibly given limited power.

TCRdb reprocessed the 5' RACE reads; each CDR3 protein has one entry and no DNA is given. Its table records about 420,000 distinct CDR3 sequences. Material: blood. This TCR was sampled from a human donor with ulcerative colitis or Crohn's disease, or a healthy co-twin of an affected twin (not recorded which).

CDR3 loop: CASSGFGSSGISHNEQFF. This chain uses TRBV28 with TRBJ2-1; TCRdb indicates TRBD2, and absent DNA this call remains unverified. Germline V lookup: CDR1 MDHEN, CDR2 SYDVKM. The CDR3 is made up of 18 amino acids. Full variable domain (remainder filled in from reference TRBV28 and TRBJ2-1): DVKVTQSSRYLVKRTGEKVFLECVQDMDHENMFWYRQDPGLGLRLIYFSYDVKMKEKGDIPEGYSVSREKKERFSLILESASTNQTSMYLCASSGFGSSGISHNEQFFGPGTRLTVL.